Below, one T cell receptor beta chain is given with its context. Its antigen is as yet unknown. The data were obtained in a study of T cell responses to AZD1222 COVID-19 vaccine. Study findings and constraints: With two AZD1222 doses given, Spike-specific TCR breadth and depth both rose. Nearly half of unique spike-specific TCRs reportedly avoided B.1.351 and B.1.1.7 mutated regions.

V was clipped by 4 bases and J by 0 bases; unmatched bases: 4. The CDR3 is 15 residues long. Germline values: CDR1 SNHLY, CDR2 FYNNEI. TCRdb's table, derived via immunoSEQ multiplex PCR, lists solely in-frame clones and lacks some. Here the sample spans about 140,000 clones, approximately 89% being singletons. V usage is TRBV2 and J usage is TRBJ2-3; 7 nucleotides line up with TRBD2. The TCR was taken from an adult who received the AZD1222 COVID-19 vaccine. Sequenced material: peripheral blood, taken 28 days after the second AZD1222 dose. The DNA for the CDR3 is TGTGCCAGCAGTGTCAGCGGGACTAGCACAGATACGCAGTATTTT. Protein sequence: CASSVSGTSTDTQYF. Full variable domain (remainder filled in from reference TRBV2 and TRBJ2-3): EPEVTQTPSHQVTQMGQEVILRCVPISNHLYFYWYRQILGQKVEFLVSFYNNEISEKSEIFDDQFSVERPDGSNFTLKIRSTKLEDSAMYFCASSVSGTSTDTQYFGPGTRLTVL.